The rows below give T cell receptor beta chains drawn from one sample of a study of blood T cell repertoires in COVID-19. Method: immunoSEQ multiplex PCR; TCRdb's copy keeps in-frame clones and lacks some. Of 130,000 to 150,000 clones detected, about 76% appear once; the ten largest clones hold more than 8%. The sequenced material came from peripheral blood. Receptors originate from a human donor in a cohort sampled during active COVID-19. Both conserved end residues are part of each CDR3. D genes are given only for firm matches. Clone size is shown for a subset of rows, as once, few, many or a class of expanded clone.

>NA|TRBJ2-5|TRBV2|NA
CASSPDRIQETQYF
TGTGCCAGCAGTCCCGACAGAATCCAAGAGACCCAGTACTTC
>NA|TRBJ1-1|TRBV18|NA
CASSPRVDSEAFF
TGTGCCAGCTCACCCCGGGTAGACAGTGAAGCTTTCTTT
>NA|TRBJ1-5|TRBV2|NA
CASRRGYSNQPQHF
TGTGCCAGCAGACGGGGATATAGCAATCAGCCCCAGCATTTT
>NA|TRBJ1-1|TRBV28|NA
CASSKVRAFF
TGTGCCAGCAGTAAAGTTCGGGCTTTCTTT
>NA|TRBJ1-2|TRBV4-2|NA
CASSQVTQGRYGYTF
TGTGCCAGCAGCCAAGTTACGCAGGGCCGGTATGGCTACACCTTC
>NA|TRBJ2-7|TRBV6-6|TRBD2
CASSKGSGGYEQYF
TGTGCCAGCAGCAAGGGATCGGGGGGGTACGAGCAGTACTTC
>NA|TRBJ2-1|TRBV6-2/TRBV6-3|TRBD2
CASSYAGTRVSYNEQFF
TGTGCCAGCAGTTATGCCGGGACTAGGGTCTCCTACAATGAGCAGTTCTTC
>NA|TRBJ1-5|TRBV4-1|TRBD1
CASALQGVNQPQHF
TGCGCCAGCGCCCTACAGGGGGTCAATCAGCCCCAGCATTTT
>NA|TRBJ2-7|TRBV28|NA
CASSTQGPSDYEQYF
TGTGCCAGCAGCACACAGGGCCCCTCGGACTACGAGCAGTACTTC
>NA|TRBJ2-3|TRBV28|TRBD2
CASSDDPAGPDTDTQYF
TGTGCCAGCAGTGACGACCCAGCGGGACCAGACACAGATACGCAGTATTTT
>once|TRBJ2-4|TRBV5-8|NA
CASSFGGTKNIQYF
TGTGCCAGCAGCTTCGGAGGGACCAAAAACATTCAGTACTTC
>NA|TRBJ2-5|TRBV27|NA
CASSLRKRVPQETQYF
TGTGCCAGCAGTTTACGGAAGCGGGTGCCTCAAGAGACCCAGTACTTC
>NA|TRBJ2-5|TRBV19|NA
CASSIAGIETQYF
TGTGCCAGTAGTATAGCGGGAATAGAGACCCAGTACTTC
>few|TRBJ2-7|TRBV27|NA
CASSLGAGNSYEQYF
TGTGCCAGCAGTTTAGGAGCAGGGAACTCCTACGAGCAGTACTTC
>NA|TRBJ2-7|TRBV6-2/TRBV6-3|NA
CASSYGGLSDEQYF
TGTGCCAGCAGTTACGGGGGACTCTCGGACGAGCAGTACTTC
>NA|TRBJ1-2|TRBV3-1/TRBV3-2|TRBD1
CASSQAPGQGNYGYTF
TGTGCCAGCAGCCAAGCCCCGGGACAGGGCAACTATGGCTACACCTTC